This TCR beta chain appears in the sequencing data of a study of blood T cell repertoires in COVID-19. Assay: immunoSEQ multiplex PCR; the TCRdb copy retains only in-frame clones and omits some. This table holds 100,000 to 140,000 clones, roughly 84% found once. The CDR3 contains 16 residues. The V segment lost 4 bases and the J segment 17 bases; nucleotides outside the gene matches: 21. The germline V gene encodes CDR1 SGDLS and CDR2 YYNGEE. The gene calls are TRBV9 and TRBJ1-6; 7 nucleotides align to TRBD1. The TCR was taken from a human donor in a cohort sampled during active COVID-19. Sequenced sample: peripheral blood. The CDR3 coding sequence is TGTGCCAGCAGCATCCCTAAGGACAGGTCACGGAAACATGTCCACTTT. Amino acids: CASSIPKDRSRKHVHF.